This is a list of T cell receptor beta chains from one sample in a study of cytomegalovirus exposure and HLA in healthy donors. Sequencing was performed with immunoSEQ multiplex PCR; in TCRdb, only in-frame clones are kept and a portion is missing. The sample records about 85,000 clones, about 80% being singletons. Sequenced: PBMCs. These receptors all stem from a man aged 50 or older in good health and CMV-seropositive. CDR3s include the opening cysteine and the closing phenylalanine or tryptophan. A D gene is named only where the DNA matches it firmly. Size is omitted from some rows. Given values are once, few, many or a class for expanded clones.

V: TRBV19; J: TRBJ1-5; size: NA; D: NA; CDR3: CASSVGRAQPQHF; DNA: TGTGCCAGTAGTGTGGGCAGGGCTCAGCCCCAGCATTTT
V: TRBV7-2; J: TRBJ2-3; size: NA; D: TRBD2; CDR3: CASSLGIAGADTQYF; DNA: TGTGCCAGCAGCTTAGGGATAGCGGGAGCAGATACGCAGTATTTT
V: TRBV15; J: TRBJ2-5; size: few; D: NA; CDR3: CATSRGRGETQYF; DNA: TGTGCCACCAGCAGAGGTCGGGGAGAGACCCAGTACTTC
V: TRBV5-1; J: TRBJ1-1; size: NA; D: NA; CDR3: CASSSTGRHTEAFF; DNA: TGCGCCAGCAGCTCGACAGGCCGTCACACTGAAGCTTTCTTT
V: TRBV29-1; J: TRBJ2-7; size: NA; D: TRBD2; CDR3: CSAGVWGLAGNEQYF; DNA: TGCAGCGCTGGTGTCTGGGGACTAGCGGGAAACGAGCAGTACTTC
V: TRBV5-1; J: TRBJ1-2; size: NA; D: NA; CDR3: CASRTANYGYTF; DNA: TGCGCCAGCAGGACAGCTAACTATGGCTACACCTTC
V: TRBV10-3; J: TRBJ1-1; size: few; D: NA; CDR3: CAIKTQGSNTEAFF; DNA: TGTGCCATCAAAACACAGGGATCGAACACTGAAGCTTTCTTT
V: TRBV10-3; J: TRBJ2-6; size: once; D: NA; CDR3: CAISESIIRQPANGLTF; DNA: TGTGCCATCAGTGAGTCGATTATAAGACAGCCGGCCAACGGCCTGACTTTC
V: TRBV6-5; J: TRBJ2-7; size: NA; D: TRBD1; CDR3: CASSEPGTGIYEQYF; DNA: TGTGCCAGCAGCGAACCAGGGACAGGGATCTACGAGCAGTACTTC
V: TRBV5-1; J: TRBJ2-2; size: NA; D: TRBD2; CDR3: CASSDITGTSGIGGELFF; DNA: TGCGCCAGCAGCGACATAACCGGGACTAGCGGGATCGGCGGGGAGCTGTTTTTT
V: TRBV7-9; J: TRBJ2-1; size: NA; D: TRBD2; CDR3: CASSSLAGGYEQFF; DNA: TGTGCCAGCAGCTCGCTAGCGGGAGGTTATGAGCAGTTCTTC
V: TRBV7-9; J: TRBJ1-2; size: NA; D: TRBD1; CDR3: CSSTPTLGQGWDGYTF; DNA: TGTTCCAGCACCCCCACGTTGGGACAGGGTTGGGATGGCTACACCTTC
V: TRBV5-1; J: TRBJ2-1; size: NA; D: NA; CDR3: CASSLEQAPYNEQFF; DNA: TGCGCCAGCAGCTTGGAACAGGCTCCCTACAATGAGCAGTTCTTC
V: TRBV7-6; J: TRBJ2-3; size: NA; D: TRBD2; CDR3: CASSFRSGSVADTQYF; DNA: TGTGCCAGCAGCTTCCGTAGCGGGAGCGTCGCAGATACGCAGTATTTT
V: TRBV7-9; J: TRBJ1-1; size: few; D: NA; CDR3: CASSPGQGQPNTEAFF; DNA: TGTGCCAGCAGTCCTGGGCAGGGACAACCGAACACTGAAGCTTTCTTT
V: TRBV10-3; J: TRBJ2-5; size: once; D: NA; CDR3: CAISDRVQETQYF; DNA: TGTGCCATCAGTGACAGGGTTCAAGAGACCCAGTACTTC